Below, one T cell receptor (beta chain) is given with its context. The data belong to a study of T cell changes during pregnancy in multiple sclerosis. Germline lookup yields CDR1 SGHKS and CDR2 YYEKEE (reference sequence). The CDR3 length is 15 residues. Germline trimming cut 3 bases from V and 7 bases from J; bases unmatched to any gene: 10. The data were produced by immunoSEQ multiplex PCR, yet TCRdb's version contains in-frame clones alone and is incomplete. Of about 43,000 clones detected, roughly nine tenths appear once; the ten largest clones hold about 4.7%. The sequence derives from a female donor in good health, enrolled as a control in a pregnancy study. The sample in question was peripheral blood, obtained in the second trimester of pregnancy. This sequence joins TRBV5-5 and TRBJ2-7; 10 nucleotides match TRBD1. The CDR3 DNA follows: TGTGCCAGCAGCTACACCGGGACAGGGGCCTTTGAGCAGTACTTC. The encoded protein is CASSYTGTGAFEQYF.